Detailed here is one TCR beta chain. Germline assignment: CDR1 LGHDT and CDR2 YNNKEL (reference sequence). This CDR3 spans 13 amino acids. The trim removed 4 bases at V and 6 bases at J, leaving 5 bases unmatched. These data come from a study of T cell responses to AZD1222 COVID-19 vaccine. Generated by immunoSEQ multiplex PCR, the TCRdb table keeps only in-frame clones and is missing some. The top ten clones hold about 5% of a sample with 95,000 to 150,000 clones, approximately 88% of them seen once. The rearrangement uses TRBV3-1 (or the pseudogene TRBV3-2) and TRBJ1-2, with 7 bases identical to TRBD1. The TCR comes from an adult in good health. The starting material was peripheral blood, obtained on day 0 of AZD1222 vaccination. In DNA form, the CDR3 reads TGTGCCAGCAGCCGCACAGGGGTCGATGGCTACACCTTC. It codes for CASSRTGVDGYTF.